These 29 T cell receptor beta chains came from one sample sequenced in a study of control samples from healthy donors and cancer patients (dated by TCRdb to between 2020 and 2021). Receptors were amplified or captured by the immunoSEQ multiplex PCR assay. This immuneACCESS table, as held by TCRdb, lists in-frame sequences with V and J called but not all clones. Of the missing ones, under half trace to an unresolved V gene in checked studies; the others have no known cause. Counted in this sample were about 130,000 clones; 90% of them appeared once. Almost 2.5% of the sample comes from the top ten. Sequences were obtained from blood. These receptors originate from a man aged 18 to 29 in good health.

V and J are TRBV7-8 and TRBJ2-5, with a weak D call TRBD1 (5 bases). There are 13 residues in the CDR3. CDR1 is SGHVS, CDR2 FQNEAQ, per germline. V gave up 1 base and J gave up 4 bases, with 7 bases separating them. CDR3 sequence: CASSLGGPETQYF. In nucleotides, the CDR3 is TGTGCCAGCAGCTTAGGGGGCCCAGAGACCCAGTACTTC.

CDR3 nucleotides: TGTGCCAGCGGGAGTGGGGAGACCCAGTACTTC. Translated, it gives CASGSGETQYF. J is TRBJ2-5 and V is TRBV6-6; maybe TRBD2 (5 bases). From germline, CDR1 is MNHNY and CDR2 SVGAGI (reference sequence). The V end lost 8 bases, the J end lost 5 bases, and 9 bases lay between the germline ends. This CDR3 is 11 amino acids long.

The chain combines TRBV28 with TRBJ1-5, with D possibly matching TRBD1 (6 bases). With 6 bases removed from V and 0 bases from J, the gap between germline ends came to 15 bases. The CDR3 totals 16 residues. Germline loops: CDR1 MDHEN, CDR2 SYDVKM. This CDR3 reads CASSGTGWHSNQPQHF. DNA for the CDR3: TGTGCCAGCAGCGGAACAGGGTGGCATAGCAATCAGCCCCAGCATTTT. The entire variable domain, with the rest obtained from reference TRBV28 and TRBJ1-5, is as follows: DVKVTQSSRYLVKRTGEKVFLECVQDMDHENMFWYRQDPGLGLRLIYFSYDVKMKEKGDIPEGYSVSREKKERFSLILESASTNQTSMYLCASSGTGWHSNQPQHFGDGTRLSIL.

The genes are TRBV30 and TRBJ2-4; the match to TRBD2 covers 8 bases. Germline V gene lookup returns CDR1 GTSNPN and CDR2 SVGIG (reference sequence). V lost 8 bases, J lost 0 bases, and 3 bases stayed unmatched. The CDR3 totals 13 residues. CDR3 amino acids: CAVAGLAKNIQYF. CDR3 DNA: TGTGCCGTAGCGGGATTAGCCAAAAACATTCAGTACTTC.

This chain joins TRBV6-4 and TRBJ2-2; D ambiguous. V was cut by 3 bases and J by 0 bases, with 11 bases left in between. The CDR3 runs 16 residues. Germline CDR1 MRHNA, CDR2 SNTAGT. CDR3 nucleotides: TGTGCCAGCAGTGAAAGTTACGGAGCGAACACCGGGGAGCTGTTTTTT. This encodes CASSESYGANTGELFF.

The count of this clone is one. The gene calls are TRBV12-3 or TRBV12-4 and TRBJ1-2, with 7 bases identical to TRBD1. Trimming took 5 bases from V and 5 from J; bases not matched to a gene: 5. This CDR3 contains 13 residues. The CDR3 DNA follows: TGTGCCAGCAGTGGGGACAGCTCATATGGCTACACCTTC. It specifies CASSGDSSYGYTF.

In this sample, this clone turned up once. The V and J genes are TRBV2 and TRBJ1-2; D gene ambiguous. Deletions cut 4 bases from V and 3 bases from J, with 9 bases between. Germline loops: CDR1 SNHLY, CDR2 FYNNEI. This CDR3 has 13 amino acids. CDR3 bases: TGTGCCAGCAGTGCGGAAGGAGACTATGGCTACACCTTC. Translated: CASSAEGDYGYTF.

This chain links TRBV12-5 with TRBJ1-5; D may be TRBD1 (5 bases). The V gene lost 1 base and the J gene lost 0 bases, with 7 bases spanning the gap. The CDR3 is made up of 15 amino acids. Germline CDR1 LGHNT, CDR2 FRNRAP. The CDR3 nucleotides read TGTGCTAGTGGTTTGGAGGGGAATAGCAATCAGCCCCAGCATTTT. Protein: CASGLEGNSNQPQHF.

This rearrangement joins TRBV5-4 to TRBJ2-7, with TRBD1 matching 9 bases. This CDR3 has 15 amino acids. The junction had 2 bases not matched to a gene; V was cut back by 0 bases and J by 1 base. Germline-derived CDR1 and CDR2 are SGHNT and YYREEE (reference sequence). CDR3 in amino acids: CASSLGQGGSYEQYF. DNA for the CDR3: TGTGCCAGCAGCTTGGGACAGGGGGGATCCTACGAGCAGTACTTC.

This clone occurred once. The chain combines TRBV6-5 with TRBJ2-2; unclear D gene. The V gene's germline CDR1 is MNHEY and CDR2 SVGAGI. The CDR3 contains 11 residues. V dropped 5 bases and J dropped 7 bases, with 5 bases sitting between them. The CDR3 DNA reads TGTGCCAGCAGTCCGAACGGGGAGCTGTTTTTT. It is translated as CASSPNGELFF.

V gene TRBV7-9 combines with J gene TRBJ1-4; the D is unclear. The CDR3 has 13 amino acids. Germline V lookup: CDR1 SEHNR, CDR2 FQNEAQ (reference sequence). Trimming removed 5 bases at V and 8 bases at J, with 12 bases between. CDR3 sequence reads: CASSPPGGEKLFF. The CDR3 DNA follows: TGTGCCAGCAGCCCTCCGGGAGGGGAAAAACTGTTTTTT.

The chain has TRBV7-3 and TRBJ2-3, with D perhaps assigned TRBD1 or TRBD2 (5 bases each). In germline, CDR1 is SGHTA, CDR2 FQGTGA. Trimming took off 3 bases at V and 1 base at J, with 5 bases between the two ends. CDR3 length: 13 amino acids. CDR3 nucleotides: TGTGCCAGCAGCTTGGGGGGCACAGATACGCAGTATTTT. This encodes CASSLGGTDTQYF. Full variable domain (remainder filled in from reference TRBV7-3 and TRBJ2-3): GAGVSQTPSNKVTEKGKYVELRCDPISGHTALYWYRQSLGQGPEFLIYFQGTGAADDSGLPNDRFFAVRPEGSVSTLKIQRTERGDSAVYLCASSLGGTDTQYFGPGTRLTVL.

CDR3 nucleotide sequence: TGTGCCAGCAGCCAAAAAAATCGGGGAAGCCTTTTGGCCATCCCCACCGGGGAGCTGTTTTTT. This codes for CASSQKNRGSLLAIPTGELFF. V gene TRBV14 combines with J gene TRBJ2-2; tentative D call: TRBD2 (5 bases). CDR3 length: 21 amino acids. Germline CDR1 is SGHDN and CDR2 is FVKESK. Trimming removed 2 bases at V and 4 bases at J, with 29 bases between.

V gene TRBV11-3 combines with J gene TRBJ2-5, with D perhaps being TRBD1 or TRBD2 (6 bases each). CDR1 SGHNT and CDR2 YENEEA come from the germline V gene. This CDR3 is built from 16 residues. V lost 5 bases to trimming and J lost 4 bases, with 20 bases between them. The CDR3 coding sequence is TGTGCCAGCAGCGCCGGGGGCTTTCTAGGGGCAGAGACCCAGTACTTC. Translating gives CASSAGGFLGAETQYF.

The table lists this clone with a count of one. The chain combines TRBV27 with TRBJ2-2, with 7 bases identical to TRBD2. V lost 6 bases, J lost 6 bases, and 4 bases stayed unmatched. This CDR3 region has 13 residues. The germline CDR1 and CDR2 sequences are MNHEY and SMNVEV (reference sequence). CDR3 amino acids: CASRMGGAGELFF. CDR3 coding DNA: TGTGCCAGCAGGATGGGGGGGGCCGGGGAGCTGTTTTTT.

The chain is built from TRBV11-2 and TRBJ1-2; D is unclear. Trimming removed 4 bases at V and 8 bases at J, with 11 bases between. CDR3 length equals 12 residues. Germline V lookup: CDR1 SGHAT, CDR2 FQNNGV. The CDR3 region is CASSSGLRGYTF. CDR3 DNA sequence: TGTGCCAGCAGCTCGGGTTTGAGGGGCTACACCTTC.

The CDR3 spells CASSLPLSFGGTGAETQYF. CDR3 coding DNA: TGTGCCAGCAGCTTACCCCTTTCATTCGGTGGCACAGGGGCTGAGACCCAGTACTTC. The chain employs TRBV11-2 and TRBJ2-5; 7 nucleotides match TRBD1. Germline V gene lookup returns CDR1 SGHAT and CDR2 FQNNGV. V lost 2 bases, J lost 5 bases, and 20 bases stayed unmatched. This CDR3 has 19 residues.

This clone was found once. The rearrangement links TRBV6-2 or TRBV6-3 to TRBJ1-1; D unresolved. Germline V lookup: CDR1 MNHEY, CDR2 SVGEGT. The CDR3 loop spans 11 amino acids. V gave up 5 bases and J gave up 4 bases, with 5 bases separating them. The CDR3 nucleotides read TGTGCCAGCAGTCAGTCCACTGAAGCTTTCTTT. It translates to CASSQSTEAFF.

This chain uses TRBV11-2 with TRBJ2-7; the match to TRBD1 covers 7 bases. CDR3 length: 15 residues. The V gene's germline CDR1 is SGHAT and CDR2 FQNNGV. Trimming at V came to 2 bases and at J to 3 bases, leaving 7 bases not matched to a gene. The CDR3 sequence: CASSLSIAGGYEQYF. The DNA for the CDR3 is TGTGCCAGCAGCTTATCCATAGCAGGGGGCTACGAGCAGTACTTC.

This clone was recorded only once. V gene TRBV15 combines with J gene TRBJ1-3; tentative D call: TRBD1 (5 bases). CDR1 is LNHNV and CDR2 is YYDKDF in the germline V gene (reference sequence). Deletions cut 1 base from V and 0 bases from J, with 10 bases between. The CDR3 sequence is 16 residues long. CDR3 DNA sequence: TGTGCCACCAGCAGAGGACAGACACGCTCTGGAAACACCATATATTTT. Protein: CATSRGQTRSGNTIYF.

This chain connects TRBV7-3 to TRBJ2-1; the match to TRBD1 covers 8 bases. This CDR3 contains 14 residues. V was clipped by 5 bases and J by 5 bases; unmatched bases: 5. Germline V CDR1 and CDR2: SGHTA, FQGTGA. CDR3 amino acids: CASSPGTGDNEQFF. The CDR3, as DNA: TGTGCCAGCAGCCCCGGGACAGGAGACAATGAGCAGTTCTTC.

This clone occurred a few times. The chain joins TRBV11-3 to TRBJ2-1, with 14 bases lining up with TRBD2. This CDR3 comprises 15 residues. CDR1 is SGHNT, CDR2 YENEEA, per germline. The V segment lost 4 bases and the J segment 8 bases; nucleotides outside the gene matches: 4. CDR3 nucleotide sequence: TGTGCCAGCAGCTCCGGACTAGCGGGAGGCTATGAGCAGTTCTTC. It translates to CASSSGLAGGYEQFF.

V usage is TRBV18 and J usage is TRBJ1-5; maybe TRBD1 (6 bases). V lost 9 bases and J lost 4, with 13 bases in between. The CDR3 sequence is 13 residues long. Germline lookup yields CDR1 KGHSH and CDR2 LQKENI. CDR3 sequence reads: CASGRGRNQPQHF. Written as DNA, the CDR3 is TGTGCCAGTGGTAGGGGGAGGAATCAGCCCCAGCATTTT.

The CDR3, as DNA: TGCGCCAGCAGCAGCACAGGGGACCAAGAGACCCAGTACTTC. This codes for CASSSTGDQETQYF. The chain is built from TRBV5-1 and TRBJ2-5; 7 bases agree with TRBD1. J lost 0 bases, V lost 4 bases, and 3 bases had no gene match. In germline, CDR1 is SGHRS, CDR2 YFSETQ. The CDR3 loop spans 14 amino acids.

The rearrangement joins TRBV9 to TRBJ1-1, with a possible D match to TRBD1 (5 bases). Trimming took 4 bases from V and 2 from J, leaving 12 bases between them. Looked up from germline, CDR1 is SGDLS and CDR2 is YYNGEE. This CDR3 contains 14 residues. In DNA form, the CDR3 reads TGTGCCAGCAGCCCAGTCGGGGCTAACACTGAAGCTTTCTTT. Protein: CASSPVGANTEAFF.

The rearrangement joins TRBV19 to TRBJ2-2; possibly TRBD1 for D (5 bases). The CDR3 has 15 residues. The germline V gene has CDR1 LNHDA and CDR2 SQIVND (reference sequence). With 3 bases removed from V and 0 bases from J, the gap between germline ends came to 8 bases. Here the CDR3 DNA reads TGTGCCAGTAGTATTGGGGCTTCGAACACCGGGGAGCTGTTTTTT. Translated, it gives CASSIGASNTGELFF.

The V gene is TRBV4-3, the J gene TRBJ2-1, with a possible D match to TRBD2 (6 bases). The CDR3 totals 16 residues. Trimming cost V 1 base and J 0 bases, with 10 bases left between them. Per germline, CDR1 LGHNA and CDR2 YSLEER. The CDR3 loop is CASSQVAGSSYNEQFF. CDR3 nucleotides: TGCGCCAGCAGCCAAGTCGCGGGGAGCTCCTACAATGAGCAGTTCTTC.

The chain couples TRBV11-2 to TRBJ1-4; weak D call: TRBD1 (6 bases). Trimming removed 5 bases at V and 3 bases at J, with 13 bases between. CDR1 and CDR2 from the germline V gene are SGHAT and FQNNGV. There are 15 residues in the CDR3. CDR3: CASSRVGGSNEKLFF. CDR3 in DNA: TGTGCCAGCAGCCGAGTTGGGGGCTCTAATGAAAAACTGTTTTTT.

The rearrangement uses TRBV25-1 and TRBJ2-1; 8 bases align to TRBD2. The V gene end was trimmed by 3 bases and the J gene end by 0 bases; junction bases not matched to a gene: 4. The germline V gene encodes CDR1 MGHDK and CDR2 SYGVNS. The CDR3 has 16 residues. The CDR3 sequence is CASSEASGRSYNEQFF. The CDR3 region has the DNA TGTGCCAGCAGTGAGGCTAGCGGGCGCTCCTACAATGAGCAGTTCTTC.